The next 28 T cell receptor beta chains were all read from a single sample in a study of response to subunit inactivated influenza vaccine. One entry per CDR3 protein results from TCRdb running MiXCR on the RT-PCR reads. Among about 700,000 distinct CDR3 sequences listed, approximately 15% were seen once. This material consisted of PBMCs from blood, taken 14 days before vaccination. The receptors were sampled from a man aged 45-65 years who received an inactivated influenza vaccine.

There are many counts of this clonotype. This sequence joins TRBV7-2 and TRBJ2-5; no clear D gene. Per germline, CDR1 SGHTA and CDR2 FQGNSA. This CDR3 spans 12 amino acids. Deletions cut 5 bases from V and 4 bases from J, with 8 bases between. The CDR3 loop is CASSEDGETQYF. CDR3 nucleotide sequence: TGTGCCAGCAGCGAAGATGGAGAGACCCAGTACTTC.

There are many counts of this clonotype. The chain couples TRBV20-1 to TRBJ2-1; no firm D call. The CDR3 runs to 11 residues. The V gene lost 3 bases and the J gene lost 9 bases, with 9 bases spanning the gap. The V gene's germline CDR1 is DFQATT and CDR2 SNEGSKA (reference sequence). The CDR3 sequence is CSARVVGEQFF. For the CDR3, the DNA is TGCAGTGCTAGGGTAGTCGGTGAGCAGTTCTTC.

In its sample, this clonotype was seen a few times. The gene calls are TRBV10-3 and TRBJ2-5; 7 bases fit TRBD1. Per germline, CDR1 ENHRY and CDR2 SYGVKD. The CDR3 is 12 amino acids. The J segment lost 4 bases and the V segment lost 5 bases, leaving 1 base of the junction unmatched. CDR3 DNA sequence: TGTGCCATCAGTCCAGGGGGAGAGACCCAGTACTTC. Encoded protein: CAISPGGETQYF.

The chain carries TRBV7-8 and TRBJ2-3; 11 bases match TRBD2. Germline V gene data show CDR1 as SGHVS and CDR2 as FQNEAQ. The CDR3 runs to 17 residues. The ends lost 6 bases at V and 0 bases at J; junction bases unmatched: 8. The CDR3 nucleotides are TGTGCCAGCAGACGGACTAGCGGGCCTACTAGCACAGATACGCAGTATTTT. It is translated as CASRRTSGPTSTDTQYF. Looking up the rest from reference TRBV7-8 and TRBJ2-3 gives the full variable domain: GAGVSQSPRYKVAKRGQDVALRCDPISGHVSLFWYQQALGQGPEFLTYFQNEAQLDKSGLPSDRFFAERPEGSVSTLKIQRTQQEDSAVYLCASRRTSGPTSTDTQYFGPGTRLTVL.

This clonotype was detected ten times or more. The chain joins TRBV12-3 or TRBV12-4 to TRBJ2-5, with 7 bases fitting TRBD2. V was pared by 6 bases and J by 1 base, with 2 bases of the junction left unmatched. The CDR3 sequence is 13 residues long. The CDR3 reads CASRGGGQETQYF. DNA for the CDR3: TGTGCCAGCAGGGGCGGGGGCCAAGAGACCCAGTACTTC.

This clonotype was picked up a small number of times. The V and J genes are TRBV5-1 and TRBJ2-1; TRBD1 agrees at 8 bases. This CDR3 has 17 amino acids. With 0 bases clipped from V and 1 base from J, the junction kept 6 bases outside the gene matches. The germline gives CDR1 SGHRS, CDR2 YFSETQ. In DNA, the CDR3 is TGCGCCAGCAGCTTGGGAGGTACAGGGGGGTCCTACAATGAGCAGTTCTTC. Encoded protein: CASSLGGTGGSYNEQFF.

This rearrangement joins TRBV4-2 to TRBJ2-4, with 7 positions matching TRBD2. Germline V gives CDR1 LGHNA, CDR2 YNFKEQ. The CDR3 has 15 amino acids. V gave up 4 bases and J gave up 8 bases; unmatched junction bases: 11. Written as DNA, the CDR3 is TGTGCCAGCAGCCCCGTAAGCGGGACTGGGGACATTCAGTACTTC. Amino acid sequence: CASSPVSGTGDIQYF.

This clonotype came up a few times. The chain is built from TRBV7-9 and TRBJ2-4; no firm D call. Trimming removed 4 bases from V and 11 bases from J, with 12 bases in between. There are 12 residues in the CDR3. Germline CDR1 SEHNR, CDR2 FQNEAQ (reference sequence). The CDR3 region is CASSSQSYLQYF. The CDR3 DNA reads TGTGCCAGCAGCTCCCAGTCGTACCTTCAGTACTTC.

J is TRBJ2-3 and V is TRBV4-2; 12 bases line up with TRBD2. Germline values: CDR1 LGHNA, CDR2 YNFKEQ. This CDR3 comprises 17 residues. Trimming at V came to 1 base and at J to 5 bases, leaving 7 bases not matched to a gene. The CDR3 sequence: CASSQVLAGGFGDTQYF. In DNA, the CDR3 is TGTGCCAGCAGCCAAGTGCTAGCGGGGGGGTTTGGAGATACGCAGTATTTT.

This clonotype has ten or more counts. The chain combines TRBV5-1 with TRBJ2-3; D may be TRBD1 or TRBD2 (5 bases each). The CDR3 consists of 15 residues. In germline, CDR1 is SGHRS, CDR2 YFSETQ. Trimming left V 0 bases short and J 4 bases short, with 12 bases between. CDR3 sequence: CASSLDGTASDTQYF. CDR3 DNA: TGCGCCAGCAGCTTGGATGGGACGGCCTCAGATACGCAGTATTTT.

This clonotype was observed a few times. The gene calls are TRBV20-1 and TRBJ2-7; 7 bases are shared with TRBD1. J gave up 2 bases and V 4 bases, and 8 bases lay outside the gene matches. Germline CDR1 is DFQATT and CDR2 is SNEGSKA (reference sequence). This CDR3 comprises 14 residues. CDR3 in amino acids: CSAKYRGRAYEQYF. The CDR3 DNA is TGCAGTGCTAAATACAGGGGCCGGGCCTACGAGCAGTACTTC.

This clonotype has more than one count but fewer than ten. V gene TRBV6-5 combines with J gene TRBJ2-5, with 14 bases aligning to TRBD2. CDR3 length equals 18 residues. V shed 2 bases and J 1 base; nucleotides not matched to a gene: 6. Germline assignment: CDR1 MNHEY and CDR2 SVGAGI. The chain's CDR3 is CASSYPKTSGRAQETQYF. Written as DNA, the CDR3 is TGTGCCAGCAGTTACCCAAAGACTAGCGGGAGGGCCCAAGAGACCCAGTACTTC.

The chain employs TRBV7-6 and TRBJ2-2; D gene unclear. CDR1 and CDR2 from the germline V gene are SGHVS and FNYEAQ. Trimming removed 4 bases at V and 8 bases at J, with 14 bases between. The CDR3 is 14 residues long. The chain's CDR3 is CASSSGPASGELFF. CDR3 nucleotide sequence: TGTGCCAGCAGCTCCGGACCAGCCTCTGGGGAGCTGTTTTTT.

The chain has TRBV4-2 and TRBJ2-1, with D possibly being TRBD2 (5 bases). The germline V and J ends were trimmed by 6 bases and 6 bases, with 15 bases remaining between them. Germline CDR1 reads LGHNA; CDR2 reads YNFKEQ. The CDR3 runs to 14 residues. In DNA form, the CDR3 reads TGTGCCAGCAGTCAAAACCCCCGGGGCAATGAGCAGTTCTTC. Its translation: CASSQNPRGNEQFF.

The genes are TRBV2 and TRBJ1-2; no firm D call. V lost 3 bases to trimming and J lost 4 bases, with 9 bases between them. Germline assignment: CDR1 SNHLY and CDR2 FYNNEI. The CDR3 runs to 13 residues. The CDR3 DNA sequence: TGTGCCAGCAGTGAGATCGGGGTCTATGGCTACACCTTC. Translation gives CASSEIGVYGYTF.

CDR3 nucleotide sequence: TGCGCCAGCAGCCAAGATCAGGGGGGACCCTACAATGAGCAGTTCTTC. Translated: CASSQDQGGPYNEQFF. This chain uses TRBV4-3 with TRBJ2-1; possibly TRBD1 for D (7 bases). Germline lookup yields CDR1 LGHNA and CDR2 YSLEER. Trimming pared 0 bases from V and 2 bases from J, leaving 11 bases between. The CDR3 sequence is 16 residues long.

Many counts were recorded for this clonotype. This rearrangement joins TRBV7-2 to TRBJ1-1, with D hard to call. Trimming cost V 4 bases and J 5 bases, with 20 bases left between them. Germline lookup yields CDR1 SGHTA and CDR2 FQGNSA. The CDR3 has 16 amino acids. The CDR3 loop reads CASSSDAMLLWTEAFF. In DNA form, the CDR3 reads TGTGCCAGCAGCTCAGACGCTATGTTGCTATGGACTGAAGCTTTCTTT.

This sequence joins TRBV27 and TRBJ1-1; D is possibly TRBD1 (5 bases). With 2 bases removed from V and 8 bases from J, the gap between germline ends came to 12 bases. The germline V gene has CDR1 MNHEY and CDR2 SMNVEV (reference sequence). CDR3 length equals 13 residues. CDR3 coding DNA: TGTGCCAGCAGTTTAGAAGGAAGGGGCGAAGCTTTCTTT. It encodes CASSLEGRGEAFF.

This clonotype was seen repeatedly, ten times or more. The chain joins TRBV12-3 or TRBV12-4 to TRBJ1-6, with 7 bases aligning to TRBD1. The CDR3 loop spans 14 amino acids. V shed 3 bases and J 10 bases; nucleotides not matched to a gene: 6. The CDR3 sequence is CASSLGTDQSPLHF. As DNA, the CDR3 is TGTGCCAGCAGTTTGGGGACAGACCAATCACCCCTCCACTTT.

This clonotype was recorded a few times. The rearrangement joins TRBV5-1 to TRBJ2-3; either TRBD1 or TRBD2 may supply D (5 bases each). The CDR3 runs 17 residues. CDR1 is SGHRS and CDR2 is YFSETQ in the germline V gene. V lost 1 base and J lost 3, with 18 bases in between. The CDR3 loop reads CASSLYGSGTATDTQYF. The CDR3 DNA reads TGCGCCAGCAGCTTGTATGGGAGTGGGACCGCAACAGATACGCAGTATTTT.

This clonotype was detected a few times. The chain links TRBV12-3 or TRBV12-4 to TRBJ1-2; 7 positions match TRBD1. V was clipped by 3 bases and J by 4 bases; unmatched bases: 5. The length of the CDR3 is 14 residues. The CDR3 reads CASSFSGTVYGYTF. CDR3 coding DNA: TGTGCCAGCAGTTTTAGCGGGACAGTCTATGGCTACACCTTC.

This clonotype was recorded at least ten times. V usage is TRBV3-1 and J usage is TRBJ2-5, with D perhaps TRBD1 (6 bases). This CDR3 is built from 17 residues. The germline CDR1 and CDR2 sequences are LGHDT and YNNKEL (reference sequence). Between the trimmed V and J ends, which lost 4 bases and 5 bases, there was a span of 23 bases. CDR3 nucleotides: TGTGCCAGCAGCCCCCCTGTCCCAGGGGTGAGTTTGGAGACCCAGTACTTC. It encodes CASSPPVPGVSLETQYF.

This clonotype has just a few counts. The CDR3 region has the DNA TGTGCCAGCGATAACAGGGGGCTATCTGAGACCCAGTACTTC. Protein sequence: CASDNRGLSETQYF. This sequence joins TRBV5-6 and TRBJ2-5; 9 nucleotides align to TRBD1. The CDR3 loop spans 14 amino acids. V shed 7 bases and J 5 bases; nucleotides not matched to a gene: 9. Germline values: CDR1 SGHDT, CDR2 YYEEEE.

This clonotype showed up just a few times. CDR3 sequence reads: CASSGSGSGYGYTF. CDR3 nucleotides: TGTGCCAGCAGCGGTTCAGGGTCCGGCTATGGCTACACCTTC. The chain is built from TRBV7-9 and TRBJ1-2; tentatively, D is TRBD1 (5 bases). V was pared by 5 bases and J by 4 bases, with 14 bases between. The CDR3 contains 14 residues. Germline V CDR1 and CDR2: SEHNR, FQNEAQ (reference sequence).

This clonotype came up a few times. This chain links TRBV6-6 with TRBJ2-3, with D maybe TRBD2 (6 bases). From germline, CDR1 is MNHNY and CDR2 SVGAGI (reference sequence). CDR3 length: 13 residues. V lost 8 bases and J lost 0, with 9 bases in between. DNA for the CDR3: TGTGCCAGCCGGGGGAAGAGCACAGATACGCAGTATTTT. It translates to CASRGKSTDTQYF.

The V call is TRBV4-1, the J call TRBJ2-1, with 10 bases identical to TRBD1. V lost 3 bases, J lost 6 bases, and 5 bases stayed unmatched. The V gene's germline CDR1 is MGHRA and CDR2 YSYEKL. The CDR3 has 15 residues. The CDR3, as DNA: TGCGCCAGCAGCCAGAATCGACAGGGGGCCAATGAGCAGTTCTTC. It is translated as CASSQNRQGANEQFF.

The chain employs TRBV11-2 and TRBJ2-1; D not certain. CDR3 length: 16 residues. CDR1 SGHAT and CDR2 FQNNGV come from the germline V gene. Trimming shortened V by 11 bases and J by 5 bases, and 25 bases separated the two germline ends. The CDR3 DNA reads TGTGCCTCCTGCGCGCCGATCACACCGGGCCACAATGAGCAGTTCTTC. This codes for CASCAPITPGHNEQFF.

This clonotype came up a few times. The J gene is TRBJ2-3, the V gene TRBV2; 7 positions match TRBD1. The junction had 8 bases not matched to a gene; V was cut back by 9 bases and J by 2 bases. The CDR3 is made up of 14 amino acids. Per germline, CDR1 SNHLY and CDR2 FYNNEI. CDR3 sequence (DNA): TGTGCCAGTTTATACAGGGGCCTCACAGATACGCAGTATTTT. This gives the protein CASLYRGLTDTQYF.